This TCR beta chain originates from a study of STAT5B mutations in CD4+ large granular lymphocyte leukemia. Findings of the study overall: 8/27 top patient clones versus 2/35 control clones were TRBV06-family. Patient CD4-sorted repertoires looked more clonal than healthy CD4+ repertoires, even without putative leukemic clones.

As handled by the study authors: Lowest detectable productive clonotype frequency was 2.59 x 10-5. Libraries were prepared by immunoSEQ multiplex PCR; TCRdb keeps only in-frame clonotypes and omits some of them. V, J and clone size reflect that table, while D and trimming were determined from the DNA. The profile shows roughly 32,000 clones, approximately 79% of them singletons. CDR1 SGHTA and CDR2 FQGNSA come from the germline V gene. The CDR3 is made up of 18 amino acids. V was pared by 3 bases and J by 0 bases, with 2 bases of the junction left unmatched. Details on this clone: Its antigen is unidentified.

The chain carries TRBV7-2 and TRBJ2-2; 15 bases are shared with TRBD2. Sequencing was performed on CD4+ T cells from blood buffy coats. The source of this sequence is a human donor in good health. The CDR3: CASSLGLAGGSNTGELFF. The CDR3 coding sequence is TGTGCCAGCAGCTTGGGACTAGCGGGAGGATCGAACACCGGGGAGCTGTTTTTT.